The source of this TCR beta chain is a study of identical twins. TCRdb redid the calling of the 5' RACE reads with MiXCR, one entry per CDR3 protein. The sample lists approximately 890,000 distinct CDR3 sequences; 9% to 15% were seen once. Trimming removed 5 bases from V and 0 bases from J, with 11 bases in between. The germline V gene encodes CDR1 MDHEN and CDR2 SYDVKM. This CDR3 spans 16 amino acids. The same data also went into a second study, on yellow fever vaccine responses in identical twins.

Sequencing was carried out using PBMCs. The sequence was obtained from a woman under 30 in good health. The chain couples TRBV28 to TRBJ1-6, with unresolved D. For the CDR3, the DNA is TGTGCCAGCAGTCCCCGGTCGAGCTCCTATAATTCACCCCTCCACTTT. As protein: CASSPRSSSYNSPLHF.